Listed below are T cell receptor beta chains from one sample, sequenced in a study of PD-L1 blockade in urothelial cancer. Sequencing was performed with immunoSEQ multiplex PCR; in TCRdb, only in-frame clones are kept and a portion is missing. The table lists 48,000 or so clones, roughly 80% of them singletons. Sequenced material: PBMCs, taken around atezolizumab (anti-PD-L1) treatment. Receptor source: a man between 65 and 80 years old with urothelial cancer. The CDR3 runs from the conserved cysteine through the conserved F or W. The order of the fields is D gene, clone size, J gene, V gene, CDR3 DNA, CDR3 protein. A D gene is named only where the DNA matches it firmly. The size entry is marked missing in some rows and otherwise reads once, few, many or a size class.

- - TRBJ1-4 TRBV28 TGTGCCAGCAGTTCGACAGGTTCTAATGAAAAACTGTTTTTT CASSSTGSNEKLFF
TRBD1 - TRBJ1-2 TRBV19 TGTGCCAGTAGTATAATCAGGGGGCTAACGGGCTACACCTTC CASSIIRGLTGYTF
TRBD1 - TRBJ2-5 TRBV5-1 TGCGCCAGCAGTCTGGAGGGGACAGGGGGCTGGGAGACCCAGTACTTC CASSLEGTGGWETQYF
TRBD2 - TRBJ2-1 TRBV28 TGTGCCAGCAGTTTCGGGACTAGCGTCTACAATGAGCAGTTCTTC CASSFGTSVYNEQFF
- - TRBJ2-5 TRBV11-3 TGTGCCAGCAGCCCATCCGGACAGCAAGAGACCCAGTACTTC CASSPSGQQETQYF
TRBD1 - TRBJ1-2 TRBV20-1 TGCAGTGCTGGACAGGGAGGAGGCTACACCTTC CSAGQGGGYTF
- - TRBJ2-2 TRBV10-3 TGTGCCATCAGTGAGTCTACAGCTCACACCGGGGAGCTGTTTTTT CAISESTAHTGELFF
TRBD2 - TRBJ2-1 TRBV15 TGTGCGACGGGACTAGCGGGAGGTTCCTACAATGAGCAGTTCTTC CATGLAGGSYNEQFF
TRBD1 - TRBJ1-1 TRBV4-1 TGCGCCAGCAGCCAAGTGACAGGGGGACGGAACACTGAAGCTTTCTTT CASSQVTGGRNTEAFF
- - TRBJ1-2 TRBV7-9 TGTGCCAGCAGCTCCTCGAAGGCAGGGGCGGATGGCTACACCTTC CASSSSKAGADGYTF
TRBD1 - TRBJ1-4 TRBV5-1 TGCGCCAGCAGCCCCCTCGGGACAGGGAGGGAAAAACTGTTTTTT CASSPLGTGREKLFF
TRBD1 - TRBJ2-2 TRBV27 TGTGCCAGCAGTTCCACAGGGGGCAGCACCGGGGAGCTGTTTTTT CASSSTGGSTGELFF
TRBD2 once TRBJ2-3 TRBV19 TGTGCCAGTAGTATTAGCGGGATGACAGATACGCAGTATTTT CASSISGMTDTQYF
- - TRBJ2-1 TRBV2 TGTGCCAGCAGTTATGTCCAGGGTAATGAGCAGTTCTTC CASSYVQGNEQFF
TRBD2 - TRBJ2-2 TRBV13 TGTGCCAGCAGCTCTAGACAGGGGACTAGCGGTATCTCGTACACCGGGGAGCTGTTTTTT CASSSRQGTSGISYTGELFF
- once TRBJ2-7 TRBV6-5 TGTGCCAGCAAGAGCTCCTACGAGCAGTACTTC CASKSSYEQYF
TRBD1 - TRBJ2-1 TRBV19 TGTGCCACTACCAGGACAGGGGAACCCTACAATGAGCAGTTCTTC CATTRTGEPYNEQFF
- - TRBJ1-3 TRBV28 TGTGCCGCGAGGAGCTTGGGGGGGGCTGGAAACACCATATATTTT CAARSLGGAGNTIYF
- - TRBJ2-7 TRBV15 TGTGCCGCAGCGAACCATCCGGAGGGGGAGCAGTACTTC CAAANHPEGEQYF
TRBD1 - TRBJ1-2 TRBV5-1 TGCGCCAGCAGCTCTGCCGGGACAGGGAGCTACACCTTC CASSSAGTGSYTF
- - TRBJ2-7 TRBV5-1 TGCGCCAGCAGCTTGGGACAGGAGAGCTACGAGCAGTACTTC CASSLGQESYEQYF
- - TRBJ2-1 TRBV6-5 TGTGCCAGCACCTTGACGGGGCTAGCGATTAATGAGCAGTTCTTC CASTLTGLAINEQFF
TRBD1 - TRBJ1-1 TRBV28 TGTGCCACCCACAGGGGGCGACTCATGAACACTGAAGCTTTCTTT CATHRGRLMNTEAFF
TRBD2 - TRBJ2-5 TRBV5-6 TGTGCCAGCAGCTTCCCCACGGGGGACTATGGAGAGACCCAGTACTTC CASSFPTGDYGETQYF
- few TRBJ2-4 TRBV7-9 TGTGCCAGCAGCCATTCTACGGCCAAAAACATTCAGTACTTC CASSHSTAKNIQYF
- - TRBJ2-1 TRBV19 TGTGCCAGTTCCTATAGCGGTCAGGGCCCCCATGAGCAGTTCTTC CASSYSGQGPHEQFF
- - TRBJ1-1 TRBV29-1 TGCAGCGTCGAGGTCGCCCGCTTGAACACTGAAGCTTTCTTT CSVEVARLNTEAFF
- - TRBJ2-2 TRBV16 TGTGCCAGCAGCCAATACTACTCCACCGGGGAGCTGTTTTTT CASSQYYSTGELFF
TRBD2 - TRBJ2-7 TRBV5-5 TGTGCCAGCAGCCGAGCGGGGGTAGGCGAGCAGTACTTC CASSRAGVGEQYF
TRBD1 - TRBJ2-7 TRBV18 TGTGCCAGCTCACCAGGACAGGACTCCTACGAGCAGTACTTC CASSPGQDSYEQYF
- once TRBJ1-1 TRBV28 TGTGCCAGCAGTTCTCCGATCGTTAACTCTGAAGCTTTCTTT CASSSPIVNSEAFF
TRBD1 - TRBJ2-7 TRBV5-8 TGTGCCAGCAGCTTGGGGGACAGGGTTTCCTACGAGCAGTACTTC CASSLGDRVSYEQYF
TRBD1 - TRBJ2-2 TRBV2 TGTGCCAGTGCGACAGGGGTCGACACCGGGGAGCTGTTTTTT CASATGVDTGELFF
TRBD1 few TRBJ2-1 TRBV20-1 TGCAGTGCTAGAGGGGACAGTGAGCAGTTCTTC CSARGDSEQFF
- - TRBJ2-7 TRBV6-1 TGTGCCAGCAGTGTTCCCGAGGAGAGCTACGAGCAGTACTTC CASSVPEESYEQYF
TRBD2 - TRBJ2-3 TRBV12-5 TGTGCTAGTGGCCCAGGTACGGCGGGAGAGAGCACAGATACGCAGTATTTT CASGPGTAGESTDTQYF
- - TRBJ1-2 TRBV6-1 TGTGCCAGCAGTCCAACAGCTAACTATGGCTACACCTTC CASSPTANYGYTF
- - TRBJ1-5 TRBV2 TGTGCCGGCGGAACAGGGAATGGCAATCAGCCCCAGCATTTT CAGGTGNGNQPQHF
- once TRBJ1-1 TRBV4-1 TGCGCCAGCAGCCAAACAACAGGACGGAACACTGAAGCTTTCTTT CASSQTTGRNTEAFF
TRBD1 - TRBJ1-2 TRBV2 TGTGCCAGCAGCCAGGGGGATGGCTACACCTTC CASSQGDGYTF
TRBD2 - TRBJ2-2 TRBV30 TGTGCCTGGGAATCGGGACTAGCGGGAGTAGCCACCGGGGAGCTGTTTTTT CAWESGLAGVATGELFF
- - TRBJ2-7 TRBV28 TGTGCCAGCAGTCCTCCTGGACAGATAGCCTACGAGCAGTACTTC CASSPPGQIAYEQYF
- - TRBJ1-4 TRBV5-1 TGCGCCAGCAGCTGGATGCCAGGGGTTAATGAAAAACTGTTTTTT CASSWMPGVNEKLFF
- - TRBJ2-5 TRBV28 TGTGCCAGCAGTTTACCGGGACTTCTCCAAGAGACCCAGTACTTC CASSLPGLLQETQYF
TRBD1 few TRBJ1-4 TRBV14 TGTGCCAGCAGCCTCCAGGGGGGTAATGAAAAACTGTTTTTT CASSLQGGNEKLFF
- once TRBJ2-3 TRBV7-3 TGTGCCAGCAGCTTAATCGGTGCGGCAGAGCCAGATACGCAGTATTTT CASSLIGAAEPDTQYF
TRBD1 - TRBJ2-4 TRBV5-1 TGCGCCAGCAGCTTGGAGGGGACAGGGAGGGACATTCAGTACTTC CASSLEGTGRDIQYF
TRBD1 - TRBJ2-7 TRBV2 TGTGCCAGCAGAGGACAGGGAACCTACGAGCAGTACTTC CASRGQGTYEQYF
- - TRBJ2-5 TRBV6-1 TGTGCCAGCAGTGAATGGGGCAGTCAAGAGACCCAGTACTTC CASSEWGSQETQYF
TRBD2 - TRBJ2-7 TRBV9 TGTGCCAGCAGCAACCCAAGCGGGAATCAGCAGTACTTC CASSNPSGNQQYF
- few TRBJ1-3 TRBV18 TGTGCCAGCTCACCCCAGGGGCCGGCCACTCCTGGAAACACCATATATTTT CASSPQGPATPGNTIYF
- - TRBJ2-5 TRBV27 TGTGCCAGCAGTTTATGGGGGGAAGAGACCCAGTACTTC CASSLWGEETQYF
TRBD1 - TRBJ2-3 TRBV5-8 TGTGCCAGCAGCCCGGGACAGATAATCACAGATACGCAGTATTTT CASSPGQIITDTQYF
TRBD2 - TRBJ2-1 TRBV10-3 TGTGCCACCTTTGGGACTAGCGGGAGGTTGCATGAGCAGTTCTTC CATFGTSGRLHEQFF
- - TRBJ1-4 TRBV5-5 TGTGCCAGCAGCCCGGTGGGCGAAAAACTGTTTTTT CASSPVGEKLFF
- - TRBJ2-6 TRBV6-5 TGTGCCAGCAAGGGGGGGTTCTCAGGGGCCAACGTCCTGACTTTC CASKGGFSGANVLTF
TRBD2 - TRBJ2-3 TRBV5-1 TGCGCCAGCAGCTCGGGACTAGAGTCAGATACGCAGTATTTT CASSSGLESDTQYF